A few counts support the clone carrying this T cell receptor beta chain. Its target is not known. Sequencing was performed with immunoSEQ multiplex PCR; in TCRdb, only in-frame clones are kept and a portion is missing. The top ten clones hold about 48% of a sample with 45,000 to 50,000 clones, more than 85% of them seen once. This sample was included in a study of OX40 agonist ivuxolimab in advanced cancers. Points from the study as a whole: By week 6 at 0.1 to 3.0 mg/kg, blood CD4+ and CD8+ T cells had expanded clonally.

The specimen comprised CD4+ or CD8+ T cells sorted from blood, sampled in a trial of the OX40 agonist ivuxolimab. This clonotype was obtained from an adult with an advanced solid tumor such as melanoma, head and neck, liver or kidney cancer.

The CDR3 loop is CASSRAGDRLSPLHF. The CDR3, as DNA: TGTGCCAGCAGTCGCGCCGGGGACAGATTGTCACCCCTCCACTTT. The gene calls are TRBV28 and TRBJ1-6; 7 bases align to TRBD1. The CDR3 has 15 residues. Trimming cost V 5 bases and J 10 bases; bases outside gene matches: 11. Germline CDR1 is MDHEN and CDR2 is SYDVKM.